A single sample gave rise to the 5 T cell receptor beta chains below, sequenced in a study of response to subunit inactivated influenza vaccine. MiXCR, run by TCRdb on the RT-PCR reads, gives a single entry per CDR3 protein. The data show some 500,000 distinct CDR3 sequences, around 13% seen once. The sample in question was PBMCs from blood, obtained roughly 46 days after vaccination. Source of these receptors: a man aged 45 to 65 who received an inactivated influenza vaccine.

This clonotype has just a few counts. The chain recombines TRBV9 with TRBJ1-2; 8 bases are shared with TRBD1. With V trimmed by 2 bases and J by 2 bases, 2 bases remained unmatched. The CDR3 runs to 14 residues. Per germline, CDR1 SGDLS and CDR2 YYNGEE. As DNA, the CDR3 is TGTGCCAGCAGCGTGGGGACAGGCAACTATGGCTACACCTTC. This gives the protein CASSVGTGNYGYTF.

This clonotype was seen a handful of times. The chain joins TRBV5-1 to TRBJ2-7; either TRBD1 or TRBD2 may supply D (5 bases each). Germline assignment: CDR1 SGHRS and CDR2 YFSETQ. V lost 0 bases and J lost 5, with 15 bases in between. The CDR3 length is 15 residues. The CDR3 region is CASSLAWGSRDEQYF. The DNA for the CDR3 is TGCGCCAGCAGCTTGGCCTGGGGGTCGCGGGACGAGCAGTACTTC.

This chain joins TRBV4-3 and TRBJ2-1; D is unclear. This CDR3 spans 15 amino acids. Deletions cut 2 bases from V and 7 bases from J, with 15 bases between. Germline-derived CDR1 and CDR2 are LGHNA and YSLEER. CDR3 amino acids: CASSQNTLTRNEQFF. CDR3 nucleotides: TGCGCCAGCAGCCAAAATACGTTAACGCGGAATGAGCAGTTCTTC.

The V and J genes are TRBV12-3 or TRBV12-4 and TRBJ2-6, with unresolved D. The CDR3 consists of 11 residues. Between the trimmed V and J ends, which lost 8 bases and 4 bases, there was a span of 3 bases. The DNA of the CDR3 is TGTGCCAGCGGGGGGGCCAACGTCCTGACTTTC. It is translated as CASGGANVLTF.

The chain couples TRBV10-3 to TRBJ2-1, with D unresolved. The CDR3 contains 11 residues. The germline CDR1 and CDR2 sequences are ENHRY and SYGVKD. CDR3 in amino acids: CAASSYNEQFF. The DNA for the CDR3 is TGTGCGGCCAGCTCCTACAATGAGCAGTTCTTC.